Listed here are 24 T cell receptor beta chains from one sample, sequenced in a study of shared clonotypes between healthy human individuals. Produced via immunoSEQ multiplex PCR; TCRdb's table is partial and in-frame only. Of about 1.1 million clones listed, around 82% were seen once; the top ten hold 0.52%. The sample taken for sequencing was memory CD4+ T cells from PBMCs. Subset meaning: CD45RA-negative fraction. These TCRs come from a man younger than 30 in good health. Some clones in this sample may be carry-over from other donors' samples.

This clone was found a few times. The gene calls are TRBV5-4 and TRBJ1-2; D is possibly TRBD1 (6 bases). The CDR3 loop spans 16 amino acids. Trimming cost V 3 bases and J 3 bases, with 18 bases left between them. Germline CDR1 SGHNT, CDR2 YYREEE (reference sequence). CDR3 bases: TGTGCCAGCAGCTATCTACAGACAGGAGGGGACTATGGCTACACCTTC. Translated: CASSYLQTGGDYGYTF. The variable domain in full, completed from reference TRBV5-4 and TRBJ1-2, reads ETGVTQSPTHLIKTRGQQVTLRCSSQSGHNTVSWYQQALGQGPQFIFQYYREEENGRGNFPPRFSGLQFPNYSSELNVNALELDDSALYLCASSYLQTGGDYGYTFGSGTRLTVV.

The count of this clone is one. V and J are TRBV7-3 and TRBJ2-2; 8 bases align to TRBD2. The trim removed 4 bases at V and 4 bases at J, leaving 8 bases unmatched. CDR1 and CDR2 (germline): SGHTA, FQGTGA. The CDR3 has 16 residues. For the CDR3, the DNA is TGTGCCAGCAGCTCATCGGGACTAGGGGGCACCGGGGAGCTGTTTTTT. Encoded protein: CASSSSGLGGTGELFF.

This chain links TRBV2 with TRBJ2-7, with 7 nucleotides matching TRBD2. CDR3 length equals 13 residues. Trimming took 11 bases from V and 2 from J; bases not matched to a gene: 9. Germline loops: CDR1 SNHLY, CDR2 FYNNEI. The CDR3 sequence: CAGIKAGAYEQYF. Here the CDR3 DNA reads TGTGCCGGGATTAAGGCGGGGGCCTACGAGCAGTACTTC.

The genes are TRBV18 and TRBJ1-4; 8 positions match TRBD1. In germline, CDR1 is KGHSH, CDR2 LQKENI. The CDR3 is 14 residues long. The V and J ends lost 2 bases and 8 bases, in that order; junction bases with no gene match: 4. CDR3: CASSPRTGTEKLFF. In nucleotides, the CDR3 is TGTGCCAGCTCACCAAGGACAGGGACCGAAAAACTGTTTTTT.

The rearrangement joins TRBV11-3 to TRBJ2-1, with 9 bases that match TRBD1. Looked up from germline, CDR1 is SGHNT and CDR2 is YENEEA. Germline trimming cut 5 bases from V and 8 bases from J; bases unmatched to any gene: 7. CDR3 size: 14 residues. Here the CDR3 reads CASSVQGARDEQFF. In DNA form, the CDR3 reads TGTGCCAGCAGCGTACAGGGGGCGAGGGATGAGCAGTTCTTC. The full variable domain, with the rest looked up from reference TRBV11-3 and TRBJ2-1, is EAGVVQSPRYKIIEKKQPVAFWCNPISGHNTLYWYLQNLGQGPELLIRYENEEAVDDSQLPKDRFSAERLKGVDSTLKIQPAELGDSAVYLCASSVQGARDEQFFGPGTRLTVL.

The chain carries TRBV4-1 and TRBJ2-7; D perhaps matches TRBD2 (5 bases). V was cut by 0 bases and J by 2 bases, with 23 bases left in between. The CDR3 has 19 residues. Per the germline V gene, CDR1 is MGHRA and CDR2 is YSYEKL. The CDR3 coding sequence is TGCGCCAGCAGCCAAGATCGCAACTTGGCGGGCGGTACCCCCTACGAGCAGTACTTC. This translates into CASSQDRNLAGGTPYEQYF.

The V and J genes are TRBV15 and TRBJ2-3; D not resolved. V dropped 2 bases and J dropped 6 bases, with 12 bases sitting between them. CDR3 length: 14 residues. Germline values: CDR1 LNHNV, CDR2 YYDKDF (reference sequence). The CDR3 nucleotides read TGTGCCACCAGCAGACCCTCTATACCGGATACGCAGTATTTT. Residues: CATSRPSIPDTQYF.

Comments on this clone: At the DNA level, this CDR3 is encoded by other sequences in the same sample as well. The rearrangement uses TRBV7-9 and TRBJ1-3, with D hard to call. Germline CDR1 SEHNR, CDR2 FQNEAQ (reference sequence). The CDR3 runs to 12 residues. V lost 2 bases to trimming and J lost 7 bases, with 6 bases between them. The CDR3 region is CASSLSGNTIYF. The CDR3 DNA sequence: TGTGCCAGCAGCTTATCGGGGAACACCATATATTTT.

The chain employs TRBV5-4 and TRBJ1-4; D is unclear. The germline CDR1 and CDR2 sequences are SGHNT and YYREEE (reference sequence). The CDR3 covers 15 residues. V was shortened by 0 bases and J by 7 bases, with 13 bases between the two germline ends. The CDR3 protein is CASSLAGTRSEKLFF. The DNA of the CDR3 is TGTGCCAGCAGCTTGGCCGGCACCCGGAGTGAAAAACTGTTTTTT.

The CDR3 nucleotides are TGTGCCAGCAGTTACTCGACACAGAAAAAGGGGACAGATACGCAGTATTTT. Translated, it gives CASSYSTQKKGTDTQYF. The chain uses TRBV6-7 and TRBJ2-3; D possibly corresponds to TRBD1 (5 bases). TRBV6-7 counts as an open reading frame of uncertain function. The germline V and J ends were trimmed by 0 bases and 3 bases, with 16 bases remaining between them. The CDR3 sequence is 17 residues long.

V and J are TRBV28 and TRBJ1-3; unclear D gene. The germline V and J ends were trimmed by 2 bases and 4 bases, with 9 bases remaining between them. Germline V gives CDR1 MDHEN, CDR2 SYDVKM. This CDR3 has 14 residues. CDR3 sequence: CASSLAPPGNTIYF. The CDR3 DNA follows: TGTGCCAGCAGTTTAGCCCCACCCGGAAACACCATATATTTT.

The rearrangement uses TRBV27 and TRBJ1-2; tentative D call: TRBD1 (5 bases). The CDR3 length is 17 residues. Trimming removed 5 bases from V and 0 bases from J, with 19 bases in between. CDR1 and CDR2 from the germline V gene are MNHEY and SMNVEV (reference sequence). This CDR3 reads CASSPNPGTAPNYGYTF. Written as DNA, the CDR3 is TGTGCCAGCAGTCCCAATCCGGGGACGGCTCCTAACTATGGCTACACCTTC.

In its sample, this clone was seen a few times. This rearrangement joins TRBV7-9 to TRBJ1-2; D possibly corresponds to TRBD1 (6 bases). CDR3 size: 15 residues. V lost 7 bases and J 5 bases, leaving 20 bases between the germline ends. Germline V gives CDR1 SEHNR, CDR2 FQNEAQ (reference sequence). CDR3 in amino acids: CASTIGEGVGYGYTF. CDR3 nucleotide sequence: TGTGCCAGCACCATCGGCGAGGGGGTAGGATATGGCTACACCTTC.

The CDR3 DNA follows: TGTGCCAGCAGCCAGACGGCGGGAGGGCCCTCAGATACGCAGTATTTT. As protein: CASSQTAGGPSDTQYF. The V call is TRBV4-2, the J call TRBJ2-3, with 9 nucleotides matching TRBD2. V was clipped by 3 bases and J by 4 bases; unmatched bases: 8. CDR1 and CDR2 (germline): LGHNA, YNFKEQ. The CDR3 covers 16 residues.

This chain connects TRBV6-1 to TRBJ2-7, with D maybe TRBD1 (6 bases). This CDR3 spans 14 amino acids. V was pared by 8 bases and J by 0 bases, with 14 bases between. Germline V lookup: CDR1 MNHNS, CDR2 SASEGT. Here the CDR3 reads CASLIGGSSYEQYF. The DNA of the CDR3 is TGTGCCAGCCTCATAGGGGGAAGCTCCTACGAGCAGTACTTC.

CDR3 in DNA: TGTGCCAGCAGCTTAGAAGCGGCCAGGGGCTCCTACGAGCAGTACTTC. Translated: CASSLEAARGSYEQYF. The rearrangement links TRBV7-9 to TRBJ2-7; TRBD1 might be the D (6 bases). Germline V gene lookup returns CDR1 SEHNR and CDR2 FQNEAQ (reference sequence). V dropped 1 base and J dropped 0 bases, with 13 bases sitting between them. The CDR3 is 16 amino acids.

The chain couples TRBV5-6 to TRBJ2-1; 7 bases fit TRBD2. Germline values: CDR1 SGHDT, CDR2 YYEEEE. The CDR3 sequence is 15 residues long. The J segment lost 2 bases and the V segment lost 0 bases, leaving 2 bases of the junction unmatched. The CDR3 bases are TGTGCCAGCAGCTTGGGGACTAGAGCCTACAATGAGCAGTTCTTC. It is translated as CASSLGTRAYNEQFF.

The CDR3: CASSLGGIYGYTF. The CDR3 bases are TGTGCCAGCAGCCTTGGGGGTATCTATGGCTACACCTTC. The chain recombines TRBV7-2 with TRBJ1-2, with TRBD1 as a possible D gene (5 bases). Germline-derived CDR1 and CDR2 are SGHTA and FQGNSA. Trimming left V 5 bases short and J 4 bases short, with 11 bases between. This CDR3 region has 13 residues.

This chain connects TRBV4-2 to TRBJ2-3, with 14 nucleotides matching TRBD2. The CDR3 runs 20 residues. The V segment lost 1 base and the J segment 0 bases; nucleotides outside the gene matches: 9. Germline V gene lookup returns CDR1 LGHNA and CDR2 YNFKEQ. CDR3 in DNA: TGTGCCAGCAGCCAAGTGAGCCCGGGACTAGCGGGAGCTAGCACAGATACGCAGTATTTT. The encoded protein is CASSQVSPGLAGASTDTQYF.

The genes are TRBV18 and TRBJ2-7; the match to TRBD2 covers 7 bases. Germline CDR1 KGHSH, CDR2 LQKENI. V dropped 3 bases and J dropped 3; count of bases not matched to a gene: 5. The CDR3 is made up of 14 amino acids. DNA for the CDR3: TGTGCCAGCTCACCTCGGGAGGACGGCTACGAGCAGTACTTC. Protein sequence: CASSPREDGYEQYF. The full variable domain, with the rest looked up from reference TRBV18 and TRBJ2-7, is NAGVMQNPRHLVRRRGQEARLRCSPMKGHSHVYWYRQLPEEGLKFMVYLQKENIIDESGMPKERFSAEFPKEGPSILRIQQVVRGDSAAYFCASSPREDGYEQYFGPGTRLTVT.

The chain recombines TRBV5-8 with TRBJ2-5; D ambiguous. Germline V CDR1 and CDR2: SGHTS, YDEGEE. V lost 4 bases to trimming and J lost 4 bases, with 8 bases between them. The CDR3 has 12 residues. The CDR3 loop is CASSESRETQYF. The CDR3 coding sequence is TGTGCCAGCAGCGAGAGTCGAGAGACCCAGTACTTC.

This chain joins TRBV29-1 and TRBJ2-1, with 13 bases lining up with TRBD2. Germline CDR1 SQVTM, CDR2 ANQGSEA. The J segment lost 8 bases and the V segment lost 5 bases, leaving 9 bases of the junction unmatched. The CDR3 runs to 15 residues. This CDR3 is CSVRGLAGVFHEQFF. CDR3 in DNA: TGCAGCGTTCGAGGACTAGCGGGAGTTTTTCATGAGCAGTTCTTC.

This clone was detected only once. The rearrangement joins TRBV6-1 to TRBJ2-2, with 8 bases matching TRBD1. The CDR3 has 15 amino acids. V lost 5 bases to trimming and J lost 5 bases; unmatched junction nucleotides: 7. From germline, CDR1 is MNHNS and CDR2 SASEGT. Written as DNA, the CDR3 is TGTGCCAGCAGTACAGGGGGTTTGGGGACCGGGGAGCTGTTTTTT. Amino acids: CASSTGGLGTGELFF.

This clone has at least ten counts. The chain carries TRBV7-2 and TRBJ2-3; D possibly corresponds to TRBD2 (6 bases). The CDR3 has 14 amino acids. Germline values: CDR1 SGHTA, CDR2 FQGNSA. The V end was cut by 7 bases, the J end by 5 bases, with 16 bases between. Written as DNA, the CDR3 is TGTGCCAGCACCTCAGGAGGGCTGTTAGATACGCAGTATTTT. Its translation: CASTSGGLLDTQYF.